This T cell receptor beta chain appears in the sequencing data of a study of beta chain features in type 1 diabetes. Central memory, naive, regulatory and stem cell-like memory CD4+ cells were sorted by CD45RO/CCR7/CD25/CD127/CD95/CD27. The sequenced template was cDNA made from the entire isolated RNA. Profiled with immunoSEQ multiplex PCR; TCRdb holds only in-frame clones, not every one. Here the sample spans just over 600,000 clones, less than 20% being singletons. Germline V gives CDR1 MNHEY, CDR2 SVGAGI. The length of the CDR3 is 14 residues. Trimming cost V 4 bases and J 7 bases; bases outside gene matches: 6.

This sequence joins TRBV6-5 and TRBJ1-5; 8 bases align to TRBD1. The receptor's source is a man aged 18 to 35 in good health. The source material was naive CD4+ T cells from blood. The CDR3 region has the DNA TGTGCCAGCAGTTCTCCGGACAGGGCCCAGCCCCAGCATTTT. Translated: CASSSPDRAQPQHF.